This T cell receptor beta chain emerged from a study of technical replicates of blood from a handful of donors. Assay used: immunoSEQ multiplex PCR; TCRdb lists only in-frame clones, some missing. The table lists 85,000 to 95,000 clones, 90% to 97% of them singletons. V was trimmed by 3 bases and J by 0 bases, leaving 10 bases between them. The CDR3 covers 14 residues. CDR1 and CDR2 (germline): SGHRS, YFSETQ. Sequenced input: T cells isolated from PBMCs. This sequence originates from a human donor in good health. This chain joins TRBV5-1 and TRBJ2-7, with D possibly TRBD1 on 6 matching bases. As DNA, the CDR3 is TGCGCCAGCAGCTATACAGGGCCCTCCTACGAGCAGTACTTC. Translated, it gives CASSYTGPSYEQYF.